The 11 T cell receptor beta chains in this list originate from one sample, sequenced in a study of cytomegalovirus exposure and HLA in healthy donors. Measured with immunoSEQ multiplex PCR; TCRdb has only the in-frame clones, and not every one. The sample has tens of thousands of clones, around 96% seen once. Specimen: PBMCs. These receptors all stem from a woman under 30 in good health and CMV-seronegative.

The V and J genes are TRBV7-9 and TRBJ2-3, with 7 bases identical to TRBD2. From germline, CDR1 is SEHNR and CDR2 FQNEAQ (reference sequence). Trimming took 3 bases from V and 0 from J; bases not matched to a gene: 3. This CDR3 region has 15 residues. The CDR3 DNA follows: TGTGCCAGCAGCTTTGGGGGGGTAAGCACAGATACGCAGTATTTT. It is translated as CASSFGGVSTDTQYF.

J is TRBJ2-7 and V is TRBV25-1, with D perhaps matching TRBD1 (6 bases). The CDR3 consists of 12 residues. The V gene's germline CDR1 is MGHDK and CDR2 SYGVNS. The ends were cut back, 6 bases at V and 11 bases at J, with 17 bases in the middle. In DNA, the CDR3 is TGTGCCAGCAGCCCCACAGGGAAAGGGGAGTACTTC. As protein: CASSPTGKGEYF.

This chain connects TRBV30 to TRBJ1-4, with 8 nucleotides matching TRBD1. The CDR3 runs 12 residues. The V gene end was trimmed by 5 bases and the J gene end by 8 bases; junction bases not matched to a gene: 4. The V gene's germline CDR1 is GTSNPN and CDR2 SVGIG (reference sequence). The CDR3 coding sequence is TGTGCCTGGGAGGGACAGGACGAAAAACTGTTTTTT. It codes for CAWEGQDEKLFF. Using reference TRBV30 and TRBJ1-4 for the parts outside the CDR3, the full variable domain is SQTIHQWPATLVQPVGSPLSLECTVEGTSNPNLYWYRQAAGRGLQLLFYSVGIGQISSEVPQNLSASRPQDRQFILSSKKLLLSDSGFYLCAWEGQDEKLFFGSGTQLSVL.

The chain has TRBV29-1 and TRBJ1-5, with D uncertain. Germline-derived CDR1 and CDR2 are SQVTM and ANQGSEA. V was pared by 4 bases and J by 4 bases, with 17 bases between. This CDR3 is built from 15 residues. The CDR3 DNA sequence: TGCAGCGTTGTAGGGCCCCGAGGGAGTAATCAGCCCCAGCATTTT. Its translation: CSVVGPRGSNQPQHF.

About this clone itself: An end of the junction differs from the germline gene, which may be a read error. The chain carries TRBV4-2 and TRBJ2-5; D might be TRBD2 (5 bases). Germline V gene lookup returns CDR1 LGHNA and CDR2 YNFKEQ. This CDR3 has 14 residues. The CDR3 bases are TGTGCCAGCAGCCAAGATATTGGGAGAGAGGCCCAGTACTTC. It yields the protein CASSQDIGREAQYF.

The rearrangement joins TRBV18 to TRBJ1-1; TRBD1 aligns across 7 bases. The CDR3 consists of 13 residues. Trimming removed 6 bases from V and 1 base from J; junction bases left unmatched: 2. Germline CDR1 and CDR2: KGHSH and LQKENI. The CDR3 sequence is CASSQGGNTEAFF. DNA of the CDR3: TGTGCCAGCTCGCAGGGGGGGAACACTGAAGCTTTCTTT.

The chain recombines TRBV6-5 with TRBJ2-1; 9 nucleotides match TRBD2. The germline V gene has CDR1 MNHEY and CDR2 SVGAGI. J gave up 7 bases and V 4 bases, and 11 bases lay outside the gene matches. The CDR3 totals 16 residues. Here the CDR3 DNA reads TGTGCCAGCAGTTCCCCGGGCGGGGGGGCTGGGAATGAGCAGTTCTTC. Translating gives CASSSPGGGAGNEQFF.

This clone has a single count. This rearrangement joins TRBV7-3 to TRBJ2-3; D not resolved. The germline V gene has CDR1 SGHTA and CDR2 FQGTGA. V shed 5 bases and J shed 5 bases, with 11 bases lying between them. This CDR3 is built from 13 residues. The CDR3 reads CASSPRPGDTQYF. The CDR3 DNA is TGTGCCAGCAGCCCCCGTCCAGGAGATACGCAGTATTTT.

The J gene is TRBJ2-1, the V gene TRBV14, with D perhaps TRBD2 (5 bases). This CDR3 region has 15 residues. CDR1 and CDR2 from the germline V gene are SGHDN and FVKESK. V lost 4 bases, J lost 7 bases, and 17 bases lay in between. This CDR3 reads CASSLRYGVGNEQFF. CDR3 sequence (DNA): TGTGCCAGCAGCCTGCGGTACGGGGTGGGGAATGAGCAGTTCTTC. The complete variable domain, with remaining parts taken from reference TRBV14 and TRBJ2-1, reads EAGVTQFPSHSVIEKGQTVTLRCDPISGHDNLYWYRRVMGKEIKFLLHFVKESKQDESGMPNNRFLAERTGGTYSTLKVQPAELEDSGVYFCASSLRYGVGNEQFFGPGTRLTVL.

The CDR3 region is CASSIAGQETQYF. Written as DNA, the CDR3 is TGTGCCAGTAGTATTGCAGGGCAAGAGACCCAGTACTTC. The chain couples TRBV19 to TRBJ2-5; TRBD1 is a possible D gene (5 bases). The V gene's germline CDR1 is LNHDA and CDR2 SQIVND (reference sequence). The V gene lost 3 bases and the J gene lost 2 bases, with 7 bases spanning the gap. This CDR3 comprises 13 residues.

V and J are TRBV11-2 and TRBJ2-1; a possible D gene is TRBD2 (6 bases). With 6 bases removed from V and 4 bases from J, the gap between germline ends came to 16 bases. In germline, CDR1 is SGHAT, CDR2 FQNNGV. This CDR3 region has 15 residues. This chain's CDR3 is CASRLVGGRYNEQFF. The CDR3 DNA follows: TGTGCCAGCAGACTCGTGGGGGGTAGGTACAATGAGCAGTTCTTC.